The rows below give T cell receptor beta chains drawn from one sample of a study of Tregs in tolerant kidney transplant recipients. Assay: immunoSEQ multiplex PCR; the TCRdb copy retains only in-frame clones and omits some. The data show nearly 15,000 clones, 80% seen once. The sample here was Tregs from blood, taken before the transplant. The receptor source for this set is a human donor who received a combined kidney and bone marrow transplant. CDR3s include the opening cysteine and the closing phenylalanine or tryptophan. The D gene is left open where the match is weak. Expanded clones get a size class; other rows say once, few or many, or leave the size out.

j_gene | abundance | d_gene | v_gene | CDR3nt | CDR3aa
TRBJ2-7 | . | TRBD1 | TRBV6-5 | TGTGCCACTAGAACCGGGACAGGAACCTACGAGCAGTACTTC | CATRTGTGTYEQYF
TRBJ2-7 | . | TRBD1 | TRBV5-1 | TGCGCCAGCAGCTTGGGGACAGGGGGCGAGCAGTACTTC | CASSLGTGGEQYF
TRBJ2-3 | . | TRBD2 | TRBV28 | TGTGCCAGCAGCCCAGAAAGCACACTAGCGGGAGATGCAGATACGCAGTATTTT | CASSPESTLAGDADTQYF
TRBJ2-3 | . | TRBD1 | TRBV7-8 | TGTGCCAGCAGCCCGCGCGGGACAGGGGGCACAGATACGCAGTATTTT | CASSPRGTGGTDTQYF
TRBJ2-1 | . | TRBD1 | TRBV5-1 | TGCGCCAGCAGCTCGGCTACCGGAACAGGGGGTAACAATGAGCAGTTCTTC | CASSSATGTGGNNEQFF
TRBJ2-1 | . | TRBD2 | TRBV5-1 | TGCGCCAGCAGCGGGCGACTAGCGGGAACCAATGAGCAGTTCTTC | CASSGRLAGTNEQFF
TRBJ1-4 | once | . | TRBV18 | TGTGCCAGCTCACCAAGGGGAGGTGAAAAACTGTTTTTT | CASSPRGGEKLFF
TRBJ1-1 | . | . | TRBV6-5 | TGTGCCAGCACCCTACGGGGGAACACTGAAGCTTTCTTT | CASTLRGNTEAFF
TRBJ1-1 | few | . | TRBV9 | TGTGCCAGCAGCGCTAGGGGGATTGGTGGCACTGAAGCTTTCTTT | CASSARGIGGTEAFF
TRBJ2-1 | . | TRBD2 | TRBV2 | TGTGCCAGCAGTGGGGGGAGGGGCCCTTCCTACAATGAGCAGTTCTTC | CASSGGRGPSYNEQFF
TRBJ2-7 | . | TRBD1 | TRBV2 | TGTGCCAGCAGTGAATTCCTTGGGGCGGGGACAGGGAATACTGCCGAGCAGTACTTC | CASSEFLGAGTGNTAEQYF
TRBJ1-2 | few | TRBD1 | TRBV5-1 | TGCGCCAGCAGCTTGTCAGGGGGCGAAGGCTACACCTTC | CASSLSGGEGYTF
TRBJ2-3 | few | . | TRBV5-1 | TGCGCCAGCAGCTCAGCTAGCGAGGATACGCAGTATTTT | CASSSASEDTQYF
TRBJ1-1 | . | . | TRBV10-1 | TGCGCCAGCAGTGAGTCGTACCGGGACACTGAAGCTTTCTTT | CASSESYRDTEAFF
TRBJ2-7 | . | . | TRBV27 | TGTGCCAGCAGTTCCCCTGGGCGCAGCAGCGAGCAGTACTTC | CASSSPGRSSEQYF
TRBJ2-7 | few | TRBD2 | TRBV11-2 | TGTGCCAGCAGCCCCGTTAGTGGGGCGGGAGTGAACGAGCAGTACTTC | CASSPVSGAGVNEQYF
TRBJ2-3 | . | TRBD2 | TRBV5-4 | TGTGCCAGCAGCTTCGCCGGGCTAGCGGGTACCTATACGCAGTATTTT | CASSFAGLAGTYTQYF
TRBJ1-2 | . | . | TRBV10-3 | TGTGCCATCAGTGAACGGGCCCCCGGGGGGAACTATGGCTACACCTTC | CAISERAPGGNYGYTF
TRBJ2-2 | . | . | TRBV27 | TGTGCCAGCAGCCGGAGGAGCACCGGGGAGCTGTTTTTT | CASSRRSTGELFF
TRBJ2-7 | . | . | TRBV7-9 | TGTGCCAGCAGCGCACGGGGGTCTCTACCATACGAGCAGTACTTC | CASSARGSLPYEQYF
TRBJ1-4 | . | . | TRBV5-6 | TGTGCCAGCAGCCTATGGGGAGGGAGGCAAGAAAAACTGTTTTTT | CASSLWGGRQEKLFF
TRBJ2-5 | . | TRBD2 | TRBV28 | TGTGCCAGCAGTGCAGGACTAGCTGAGGCAGAGACCCAGTACTTC | CASSAGLAEAETQYF
TRBJ1-5 | few | TRBD1 | TRBV4-1 | TGCGCCAGCAGCCAAGATCGGGCAGGGGGCTCTCCCCAGCATTTT | CASSQDRAGGSPQHF
TRBJ1-4 | . | TRBD1 | TRBV10-3 | TGTGCCATCACCCCGGACAGGGGTAGGGAAAAACTGTTTTTT | CAITPDRGREKLFF
TRBJ1-1 | . | TRBD1 | TRBV4-3 | TGCGCCAGCAGCCATCCCGGACAGGGGGCTGAAGCTTTCTTT | CASSHPGQGAEAFF
TRBJ1-1 | . | . | TRBV2 | TGTGCCAGCAGTGCTCAGGGGCCAAATACTTTCTTT | CASSAQGPNTFF
TRBJ1-5 | . | . | TRBV18 | TGTGCCAGCTCACCAGCTTCAGCGGGAACGAGAAATTATCAGCCCCAGCATTTT | CASSPASAGTRNYQPQHF
TRBJ2-7 | . | . | TRBV5-1 | TGCGCCAGCAGCTTGGGACAGGGCCCCCGGGGGTCCGAGCAGTACTTC | CASSLGQGPRGSEQYF
TRBJ1-1 | . | TRBD1 | TRBV5-1 | TGCGCCAGCAGCTGGGGACAGGGTATGTCTGAAGCTTTCTTT | CASSWGQGMSEAFF
TRBJ2-3 | . | TRBD2 | TRBV30 | TGTGCCTGGAGTGTACGGGGGGAGACGCAGTATTTT | CAWSVRGETQYF
TRBJ2-1 | . | . | TRBV10-1 | TGCGCCAGCAGAGACCGACTAGGAAAGCAGTTCTTC | CASRDRLGKQFF
TRBJ1-2 | . | . | TRBV10-3 | TGTGCCATCAGTGAGTCGTCGTACCCCAGGGGAGCCTATGGCTACACCTTC | CAISESSYPRGAYGYTF
TRBJ1-2 | few | TRBD1 | TRBV10-3 | TGTGCCATCACCCCGGACAGGGCCTATGGCTACACCTTC | CAITPDRAYGYTF
TRBJ2-7 | . | . | TRBV10-2 | TGCGCCAGCAGTGAAGGCGGAGAGGACGAGCAGTACTTC | CASSEGGEDEQYF
TRBJ1-6 | . | . | TRBV6-1 | TGTGCCAGCAGCTATCGTACCCATAATTCACCCCTCCACTTT | CASSYRTHNSPLHF
TRBJ2-3 | once | . | TRBV18 | TGTGCCAGCTCACCCCCGGGGTCCTCGGGAGATACGCAGTATTTT | CASSPPGSSGDTQYF
TRBJ2-2 | . | . | TRBV18 | TGTGCCAGCTCACCGAGGACATTCAACACCGGGGAGCTGTTTTTT | CASSPRTFNTGELFF
TRBJ1-6 | . | . | TRBV7-9 | TGTGCCAGCAGCCTACAGGATTCACCCCTCCACTTT | CASSLQDSPLHF
TRBJ2-7 | . | TRBD1 | TRBV6-5 | TGTGCCAGCAGTTACTTACGGACAGGGCCTTACGAGCAGTACTTC | CASSYLRTGPYEQYF
TRBJ1-2 | few | . | TRBV27 | TGTGCCAGCAGCCGTGACAGGAACTATGGCTACACCTTC | CASSRDRNYGYTF
TRBJ2-1 | . | TRBD2 | TRBV7-8 | TGTGCCAGCAGCCATCGATTAGCGGGAGGGTTCAATGAGCAGTTCTTC | CASSHRLAGGFNEQFF
TRBJ2-7 | . | TRBD1 | TRBV10-2 | TGCGCCAGCAGAGCTCCCGGGACAGACGACTACGAGCAGTACTTC | CASRAPGTDDYEQYF
TRBJ2-3 | . | TRBD2 | TRBV6-1 | TGTGCCAGCAGTGAAGCGCTGGGGGGAGGGGTGGATACGCAGTATTTT | CASSEALGGGVDTQYF
TRBJ2-7 | . | TRBD1 | TRBV2 | TGTGCCAGCACCAAAAGGGGGACAGGGGATGACTACGAGCAGTACTTC | CASTKRGTGDDYEQYF
TRBJ2-1 | . | . | TRBV30 | TGTGCCTGGAATCGTCGAGGTGAGCAGTTCTTC | CAWNRRGEQFF
TRBJ1-5 | . | . | TRBV28 | TGTGCCAGCAGCGTAGGGGGTTGGGATAGCAATCAGCCCCAGCATTTT | CASSVGGWDSNQPQHF
TRBJ2-1 | . | . | TRBV5-1 | TGCGCCAGCAGCCCCTCAGGCGATGAGCAGTTCTTC | CASSPSGDEQFF
TRBJ1-3 | . | TRBD1 | TRBV6-5 | TGTGCCAGCAAATTGGGACAGGGGGTACGAAACACCATATATTTT | CASKLGQGVRNTIYF
TRBJ1-2 | . | . | TRBV5-4 | TGTGCCAGCAGCTTTTGGCGGTCAGCTAACTATGGCTACACCTTC | CASSFWRSANYGYTF
TRBJ2-3 | few | . | TRBV30 | TGTGCCTGGAGTGGTTCCGGGGGAGTCACAGATACGCAGTATTTT | CAWSGSGGVTDTQYF
TRBJ2-7 | . | . | TRBV28 | TGTGCCAGCAACCACGTCGGCTACGAGCAGTACTTC | CASNHVGYEQYF
TRBJ2-7 | few | . | TRBV18 | TGTGCCAGCTCACGTGGTCCGGGGGAAGGGGACTCCTACGAGCAGTACTTC | CASSRGPGEGDSYEQYF